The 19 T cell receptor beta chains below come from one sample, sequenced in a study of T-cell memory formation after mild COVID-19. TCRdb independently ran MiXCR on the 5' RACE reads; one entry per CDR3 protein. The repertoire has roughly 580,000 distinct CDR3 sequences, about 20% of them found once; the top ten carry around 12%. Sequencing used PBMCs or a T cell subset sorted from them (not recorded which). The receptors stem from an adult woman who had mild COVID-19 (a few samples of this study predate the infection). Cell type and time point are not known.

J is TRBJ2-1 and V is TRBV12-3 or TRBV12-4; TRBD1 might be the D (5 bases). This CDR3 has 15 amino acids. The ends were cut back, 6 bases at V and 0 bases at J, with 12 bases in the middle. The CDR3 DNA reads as TGTGCCAGCAGGGAAAGACAGAACTCCTACAATGAGCAGTTCTTC. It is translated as CASRERQNSYNEQFF.

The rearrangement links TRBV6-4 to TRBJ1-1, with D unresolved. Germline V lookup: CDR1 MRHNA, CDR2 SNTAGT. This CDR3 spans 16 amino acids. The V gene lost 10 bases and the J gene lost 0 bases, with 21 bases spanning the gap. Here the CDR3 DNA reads TGTGCCACCATCCCCCCGTGGATATTCATGAACACTGAAGCTTTCTTT. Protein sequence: CATIPPWIFMNTEAFF.

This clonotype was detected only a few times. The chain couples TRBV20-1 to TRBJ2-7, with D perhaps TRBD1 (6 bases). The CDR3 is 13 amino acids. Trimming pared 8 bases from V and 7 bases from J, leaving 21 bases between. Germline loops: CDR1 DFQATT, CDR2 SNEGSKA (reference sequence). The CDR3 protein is CSSSEGVSREQYF. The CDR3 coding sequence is TGCAGTTCTTCAGAGGGGGTTTCGCGAGAGCAGTACTTC.

In nucleotides, the CDR3 is TGTGCCACCAGATCCGGGACAGGGGCCTTAGGTGGCTACACCTTC. It encodes CATRSGTGALGGYTF. The chain links TRBV15 to TRBJ1-2, with 10 bases that match TRBD1. The trim removed 6 bases at V and 7 bases at J, leaving 11 bases unmatched. Germline loops: CDR1 LNHNV, CDR2 YYDKDF (reference sequence). The length of the CDR3 is 15 residues.

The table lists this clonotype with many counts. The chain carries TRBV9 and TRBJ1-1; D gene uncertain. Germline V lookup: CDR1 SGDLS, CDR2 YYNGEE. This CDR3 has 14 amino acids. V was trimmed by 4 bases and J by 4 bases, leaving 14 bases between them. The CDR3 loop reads CASSPSVAPTEAFF. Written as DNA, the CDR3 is TGTGCCAGCAGCCCCTCGGTCGCTCCCACTGAAGCTTTCTTT.

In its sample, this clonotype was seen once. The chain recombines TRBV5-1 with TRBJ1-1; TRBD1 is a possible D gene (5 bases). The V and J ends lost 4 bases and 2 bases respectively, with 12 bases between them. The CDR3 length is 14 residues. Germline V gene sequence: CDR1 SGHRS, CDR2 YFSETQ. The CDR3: CASSNRRGNTEAFF. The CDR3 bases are TGCGCCAGCAGCAACCGGAGGGGCAACACTGAAGCTTTCTTT.

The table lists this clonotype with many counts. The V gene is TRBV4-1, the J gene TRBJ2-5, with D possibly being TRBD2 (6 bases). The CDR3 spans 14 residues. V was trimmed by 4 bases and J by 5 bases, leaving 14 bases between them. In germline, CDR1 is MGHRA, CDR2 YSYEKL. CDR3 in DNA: TGCGCCAGCAGCCGGGTCGCGGGGCCGGAGACCCAGTACTTC. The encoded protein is CASSRVAGPETQYF.

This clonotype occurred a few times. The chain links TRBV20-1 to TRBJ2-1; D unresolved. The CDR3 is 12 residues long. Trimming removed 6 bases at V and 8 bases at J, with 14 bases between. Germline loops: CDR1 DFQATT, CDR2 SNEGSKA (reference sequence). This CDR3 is CSAEIRLDEQFF. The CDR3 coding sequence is TGCAGTGCCGAGATTCGACTCGATGAGCAGTTCTTC.

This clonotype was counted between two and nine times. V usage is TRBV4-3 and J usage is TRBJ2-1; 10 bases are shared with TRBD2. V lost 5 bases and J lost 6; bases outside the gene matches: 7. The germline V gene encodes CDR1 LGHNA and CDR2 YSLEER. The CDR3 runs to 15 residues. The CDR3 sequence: CASSWLAGEGNEQFF. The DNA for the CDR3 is TGCGCCAGCAGCTGGCTAGCGGGAGAGGGCAATGAGCAGTTCTTC.

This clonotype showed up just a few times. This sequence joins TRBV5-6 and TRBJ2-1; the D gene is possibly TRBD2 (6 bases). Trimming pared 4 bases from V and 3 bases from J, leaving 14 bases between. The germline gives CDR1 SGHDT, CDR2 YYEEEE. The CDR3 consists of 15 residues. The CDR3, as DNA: TGTGCCAGCAGCCGGGGACTGCCGCACTACAATGAGCAGTTCTTC. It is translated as CASSRGLPHYNEQFF.

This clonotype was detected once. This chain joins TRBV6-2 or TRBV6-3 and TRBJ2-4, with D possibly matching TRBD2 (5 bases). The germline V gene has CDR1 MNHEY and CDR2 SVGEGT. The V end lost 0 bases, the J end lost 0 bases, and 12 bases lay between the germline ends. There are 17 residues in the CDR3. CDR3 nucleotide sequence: TGTGCCAGCAGTTACTCGAAATCTGGACTAGCCAAAAACATTCAGTACTTC. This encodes CASSYSKSGLAKNIQYF.

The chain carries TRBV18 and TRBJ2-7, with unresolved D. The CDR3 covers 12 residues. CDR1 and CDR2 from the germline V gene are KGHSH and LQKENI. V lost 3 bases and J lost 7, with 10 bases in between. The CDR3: CASSPSTREQYF. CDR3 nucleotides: TGTGCCAGCTCACCCTCGACCCGGGAGCAGTACTTC.

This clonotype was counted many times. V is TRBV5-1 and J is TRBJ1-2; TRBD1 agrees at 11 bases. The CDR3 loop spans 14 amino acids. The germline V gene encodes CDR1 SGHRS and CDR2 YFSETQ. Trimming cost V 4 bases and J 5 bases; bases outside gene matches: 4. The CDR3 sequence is CASSPGTGGYGYTF. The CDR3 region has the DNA TGCGCCAGCAGCCCCGGGACAGGGGGTTATGGCTACACCTTC. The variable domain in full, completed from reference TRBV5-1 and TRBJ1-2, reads KAGVTQTPRYLIKTRGQQVTLSCSPISGHRSVSWYQQTPGQGLQFLFEYFSETQRNKGNFPGRFSGRQFSNSRSEMNVSTLELGDSALYLCASSPGTGGYGYTFGSGTRLTVV.

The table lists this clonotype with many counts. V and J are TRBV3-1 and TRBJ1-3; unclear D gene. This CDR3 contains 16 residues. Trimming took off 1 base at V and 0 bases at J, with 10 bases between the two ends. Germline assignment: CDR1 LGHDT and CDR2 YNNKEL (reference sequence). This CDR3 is CASSQVGSSSGNTIYF. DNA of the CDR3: TGTGCCAGCAGCCAAGTCGGCTCGAGCTCTGGAAACACCATATATTTT.

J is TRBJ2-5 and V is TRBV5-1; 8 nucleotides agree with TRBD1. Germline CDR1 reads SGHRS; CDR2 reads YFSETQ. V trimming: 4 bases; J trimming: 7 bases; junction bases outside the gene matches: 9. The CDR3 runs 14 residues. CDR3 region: CASSPGTGLATQYF. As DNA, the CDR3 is TGCGCCAGCAGCCCAGGGACAGGTCTGGCGACCCAGTACTTC. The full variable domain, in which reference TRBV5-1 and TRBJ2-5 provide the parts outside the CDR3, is KAGVTQTPRYLIKTRGQQVTLSCSPISGHRSVSWYQQTPGQGLQFLFEYFSETQRNKGNFPGRFSGRQFSNSRSEMNVSTLELGDSALYLCASSPGTGLATQYFGPGTRLLVL.

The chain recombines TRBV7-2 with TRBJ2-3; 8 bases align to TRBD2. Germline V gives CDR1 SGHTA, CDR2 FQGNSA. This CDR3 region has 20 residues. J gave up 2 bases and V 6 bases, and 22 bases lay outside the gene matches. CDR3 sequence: CASSLLLPLARGRPTDTQYF. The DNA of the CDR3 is TGTGCCAGCAGTCTACTCCTTCCACTAGCTCGCGGGAGGCCCACAGATACGCAGTATTTT.

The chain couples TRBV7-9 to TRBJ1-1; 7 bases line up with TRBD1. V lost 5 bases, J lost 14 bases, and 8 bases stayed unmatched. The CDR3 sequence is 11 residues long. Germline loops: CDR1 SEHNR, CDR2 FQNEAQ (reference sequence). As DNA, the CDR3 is TGTGCCAGCAGCCCGGGACAGCCTTGGTTCTTT. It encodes CASSPGQPWFF.

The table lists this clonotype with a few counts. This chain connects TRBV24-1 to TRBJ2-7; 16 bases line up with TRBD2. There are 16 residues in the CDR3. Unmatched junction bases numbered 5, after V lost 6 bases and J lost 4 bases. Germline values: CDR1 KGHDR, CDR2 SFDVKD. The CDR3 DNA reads TGTGCCACCAGTCCGGGACTAGCGGGAGGGGTTTACGAGCAGTACTTC. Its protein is CATSPGLAGGVYEQYF.

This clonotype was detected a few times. This chain's CDR3 is CASSGPGTGDTGELFF. DNA of the CDR3: TGCGCCAGCAGCGGGCCCGGGACAGGTGACACCGGGGAGCTGTTTTTT. The chain carries TRBV5-1 and TRBJ2-2; 8 nucleotides align to TRBD1. Trimming cost V 4 bases and J 3 bases; bases outside gene matches: 8. This CDR3 is 16 amino acids long. The V gene's germline CDR1 is SGHRS and CDR2 YFSETQ.